One and the same sample provided the 8 T cell receptor beta chains below, sequenced in a study of beta chain features in type 1 diabetes. Expressed TCRB transcripts were sequenced because the isolated RNA had all been reverse transcribed beforehand. TCRdb's table, derived via immunoSEQ multiplex PCR, lists solely in-frame clones and lacks some. Among some 360,000 clones listed, 15% to 20% were seen once. Sequences were obtained from naive CD4+ T cells from blood. These receptors originate from a woman under 30 in good health.

The V gene is TRBV4-1, the J gene TRBJ2-3; 7 positions agree with TRBD2. Germline V gene sequence: CDR1 MGHRA, CDR2 YSYEKL. This CDR3 is 15 amino acids long. V was pared by 0 bases and J by 4 bases, with 4 bases of the junction left unmatched. The CDR3 coding sequence is TGCGCCAGCAGCCAAGAATCGGGGGGTCCAGATACGCAGTATTTT. Its translation is CASSQESGGPDTQYF.

This chain joins TRBV11-2 and TRBJ2-3, with 11 bases fitting TRBD1. Trimming at V came to 1 base and at J to 9 bases, leaving 6 bases not matched to a gene. There are 15 residues in the CDR3. The germline CDR1 and CDR2 sequences are SGHAT and FQNNGV. The CDR3 sequence is CASSLGGQGAETQYF. The CDR3 DNA reads as TGTGCCAGCAGCTTAGGCGGACAGGGGGCTGAGACGCAGTATTTT. The full variable domain, its missing parts supplied by reference TRBV11-2 and TRBJ2-3, is EAGVAQSPRYKIIEKRQSVAFWCNPISGHATLYWYQQILGQGPKLLIQFQNNGVVDDSQLPKDRFSAERLKGVDSTLKIQPAKLEDSAVYLCASSLGGQGAETQYFGPGTRLTVL.

This chain uses TRBV10-3 with TRBJ2-6; D remains ambiguous. Trimming shortened V by 6 bases and J by 4 bases, and 7 bases separated the two germline ends. This CDR3 contains 13 residues. Germline-derived CDR1 and CDR2 are ENHRY and SYGVKD. CDR3 coding DNA: TGTGCCATCAGGTTGGAGGGGGCCAACGTCCTGACTTTC. It translates to CAIRLEGANVLTF.

J is TRBJ1-2 and V is TRBV10-3; the D gene is possibly TRBD1 (6 bases). Germline CDR1 and CDR2: ENHRY and SYGVKD. This CDR3 has 13 amino acids. V shed 4 bases and J shed 8 bases, with 14 bases lying between them. CDR3 DNA sequence: TGTGCCATCAGTGCGGCAGGAACAGGGGGCTACACCTTC. The encoded protein is CAISAAGTGGYTF.

This clone came up a few times. This rearrangement joins TRBV5-1 to TRBJ1-2; 8 bases map to TRBD1. Germline assignment: CDR1 SGHRS and CDR2 YFSETQ. This CDR3 has 16 residues. Trimming removed 0 bases from V and 5 bases from J; junction bases left unmatched: 9. The CDR3 region is CASSLAPGQEIYGYTF. CDR3 DNA sequence: TGCGCCAGCAGCTTGGCCCCGGGACAGGAGATATATGGCTACACCTTC.

The V call is TRBV5-1, the J call TRBJ2-3; 7 nucleotides line up with TRBD2. CDR3 size: 15 residues. V was pared by 2 bases and J by 2 bases, with 5 bases of the junction left unmatched. The germline gives CDR1 SGHRS, CDR2 YFSETQ. Here the CDR3 DNA reads TGCGCCAGCAGCTTCTCAGCGGGGCCCACAGATACGCAGTATTTT. The encoded protein is CASSFSAGPTDTQYF.

J is TRBJ2-7 and V is TRBV7-2; tentatively, D is TRBD1 (6 bases). CDR3 size: 14 residues. V was pared by 8 bases and J by 2 bases, with 16 bases between. In germline, CDR1 is SGHTA, CDR2 FQGNSA. As DNA, the CDR3 is TGTGCCAGCGTCGTTGGGGGCGGTACCTACGAGCAGTACTTC. This gives the protein CASVVGGGTYEQYF. Filled out from reference TRBV7-2 and TRBJ2-7, the complete variable domain reads GAGVSQSPSNKVTEKGKDVELRCDPISGHTALYWYRQSLGQGLEFLIYFQGNSAPDKSGLPSDRFSAERTGGSVSTLTIQRTQQEDSAVYLCASVVGGGTYEQYFGPGTRLTVT.

This sequence joins TRBV7-3 and TRBJ1-1; 10 bases agree with TRBD1. The CDR3 runs 14 residues. V was clipped by 6 bases and J by 6 bases; unmatched bases: 7. CDR1 and CDR2 from the germline V gene are SGHTA and FQGTGA. The CDR3: CASSRGQGGAEAFF. DNA of the CDR3: TGTGCCAGCAGTCGAGGACAGGGGGGCGCTGAAGCTTTCTTT.